Listed below are T cell receptor beta chains from one sample, sequenced in a study of T cell responses to AZD1222 COVID-19 vaccine. Method: immunoSEQ multiplex PCR; TCRdb's copy keeps in-frame clones and lacks some. This repertoire shows roughly 120,000 clones, approximately 88% found once; its top ten account for approximately 6.5%. The sequencing here drew on peripheral blood, taken 28 days after the second AZD1222 dose. These receptor sequences come from an adult who received the AZD1222 COVID-19 vaccine. CDR3s include the opening cysteine and the closing phenylalanine or tryptophan. Each record gives: V gene, clone size, D gene, J gene, CDR3 protein, CDR3 DNA. A D gene is named only where the DNA matches it firmly. Some rows mark clone size as missing; the rest say once, few, many or name a class of expanded clone.

TRBV28	-	-	TRBJ1-1	CASSMNTEAFF	TGTGCCAGCAGTATGAACACTGAAGCTTTCTTT
TRBV19	few	TRBD2	TRBJ2-1	CASSPLAGGALHEQFF	TGTGCCAGTAGTCCTTTAGCGGGGGGGGCTCTCCATGAGCAGTTCTTC
TRBV19	-	-	TRBJ1-3	CASTPGGASGNTIYF	TGTGCCAGTACCCCCGGTGGTGCCTCTGGAAACACCATATATTTT
TRBV5-1	-	TRBD2	TRBJ2-1	CASSLEYGGAASEQFF	TGCGCCAGCAGCTTGGAGTACGGGGGGGCCGCGAGTGAGCAGTTCTTC
TRBV6-5	-	-	TRBJ2-5	CASSYLGSLQETQYF	TGTGCCAGCAGTTACCTGGGCAGCCTTCAAGAGACCCAGTACTTC
TRBV20-1	-	-	TRBJ2-7	CSASITYEQYF	TGCAGTGCTAGCATTACTTACGAGCAGTACTTC
TRBV5-6	-	TRBD1	TRBJ1-2	CASSSGTEYGYTF	TGTGCCAGCAGCTCCGGGACAGAGTATGGCTACACCTTC
TRBV6-5	-	-	TRBJ2-4	CASTPRGAKNIQYF	TGTGCCAGCACTCCTCGGGGAGCCAAAAACATTCAGTACTTC
TRBV28	-	TRBD1	TRBJ1-2	CASSPGGVEHGYTF	TGTGCCAGCAGTCCAGGGGGTGTAGAACATGGCTACACCTTC
TRBV5-5	-	-	TRBJ2-5	CASSSGDASQLTQYF	TGTGCCAGCAGCTCCGGGGACGCCTCCCAGCTCACCCAGTACTTC
TRBV5-4	few	-	TRBJ1-1	CASSLGRVMNTEAFF	TGTGCCAGCAGCTTGGGGAGAGTTATGAACACTGAAGCTTTCTTT
TRBV10-3	-	TRBD1	TRBJ2-2	CAISGQGGDRELFF	TGTGCCATCAGTGGACAGGGTGGGGACCGGGAGCTGTTTTTT
TRBV2	-	-	TRBJ1-6	CASTPEGLYNSPLHF	TGTGCCAGCACCCCCGAGGGACTGTATAATTCACCCCTCCACTTT